These T cell receptor beta chains were read from a single sample in a study of regulatory T cells in long-lasting Graves disease. One entry per CDR3 protein results from TCRdb running MiXCR on the multiplex PCR reads. The table lists approximately 400,000 distinct CDR3 sequences, about 15% of them singletons, with about 8% in the top ten. In addition, the sample was reused for a study of T cells in Graves' hyperthyroidism and ophthalmopathy.

Here the sequenced sample was peripheral blood mononuclear cells (PBMCs), taken at new diagnosis, from a patient treated with antithyroid drugs. The receptors were gathered from a woman aged 40 to 50 with Graves disease. The CDR3 runs from the conserved cysteine through the conserved F or W. The D gene is left open where the match is weak. Clone size is shown for a subset of rows, as once, few, many or a class of expanded clone.

D: TRBD2
length: 14
V: TRBV12-3/TRBV12-4
size: many
J: TRBJ2-7
CDR3: CASSLGLANYEQYF
DNA: TGTGCCAGCAGTTTGGGACTAGCAAATTACGAGCAGTACTTC

D: -
length: 16
V: TRBV20-1
size: -
J: TRBJ2-1
CDR3: CSARDLRGPSYNEQFF
DNA: TGCAGTGCTAGAGATCTAAGGGGACCCTCCTACAATGAGCAGTTCTTC

D: TRBD2
length: 20
V: TRBV12-5
size: many
J: TRBJ2-1
CDR3: CASGLTTLGLAGDLFNEQFF
DNA: TGTGCTAGTGGTTTGACAACCCTCGGACTAGCGGGAGACTTGTTCAATGAGCAGTTCTTC

D: -
length: 15
V: TRBV20-1
size: many
J: TRBJ2-1
CDR3: CSAREGGVFYNEQFF
DNA: TGCAGTGCTAGAGAAGGGGGAGTATTCTACAATGAGCAGTTCTTC

D: -
length: 15
V: TRBV28
size: many
J: TRBJ2-7
CDR3: CASSLISGGSYEQYF
DNA: TGTGCCAGCAGTTTAATTTCCGGGGGCTCCTACGAGCAGTACTTC

D: -
length: 20
V: TRBV7-2
size: -
J: TRBJ2-6
CDR3: CASSLSPRAGDRSGANVLTF
DNA: TGTGCCAGCAGCTTATCCCCTAGGGCAGGGGATCGGTCTGGGGCCAACGTCCTGACTTTC

D: -
length: 11
V: TRBV11-3
size: many
J: TRBJ2-7
CDR3: CASRAGNEQYF
DNA: TGTGCCAGCAGGGCAGGGAACGAGCAGTACTTC

D: -
length: 14
V: TRBV6-1
size: many
J: TRBJ1-4
CDR3: CASRRDRREEKLFF
DNA: TGTGCCAGCAGGCGGGATCGAAGGGAAGAAAAACTGTTTTTT

D: -
length: 15
V: TRBV6-1
size: many
J: TRBJ2-3
CDR3: CASSPGTTHTDTQYF
DNA: TGTGCCAGCAGCCCTGGGACAACTCACACAGATACGCAGTATTTT

D: TRBD1
length: 17
V: TRBV18
size: -
J: TRBJ1-5
CDR3: CASSQGQGFFSGQPQHF
DNA: TGTGCCAGCTCACAAGGACAGGGGTTTTTTAGCGGGCAGCCCCAGCATTTT

D: TRBD1
length: 18
V: TRBV7-9
size: few
J: TRBJ1-3
CDR3: CASSLSGTGGRVGNTIYF
DNA: TGTGCCAGCAGCTTGAGCGGGACAGGGGGCCGCGTGGGAAACACCATATATTTT

D: TRBD2
length: 14
V: TRBV5-1
size: many
J: TRBJ2-7
CDR3: CASSPTSGVYEQYF
DNA: TGCGCCAGCAGCCCTACTAGCGGAGTCTACGAGCAGTACTTC

D: TRBD2
length: 16
V: TRBV20-1
size: many
J: TRBJ2-5
CDR3: CSARSGLAGFGETQYF
DNA: TGCAGTGCTAGATCGGGACTAGCGGGATTTGGGGAGACCCAGTACTTC

D: -
length: 14
V: TRBV12-3/TRBV12-4
size: many
J: TRBJ2-7
CDR3: CASTRVGDAYEQYF
DNA: TGTGCCAGCACCCGAGTCGGGGACGCGTACGAGCAGTACTTC

D: -
length: 13
V: TRBV19
size: many
J: TRBJ1-2
CDR3: CASSIGRNYGYTF
DNA: TGTGCCAGTAGTATCGGACGGAACTATGGCTACACCTTC

D: TRBD1
length: 15
V: TRBV28
size: once
J: TRBJ2-5
CDR3: CASSTGTAVEETQYF
DNA: TGTGCCAGCAGTACCGGGACAGCTGTCGAAGAGACCCAGTACTTC

D: TRBD1
length: 13
V: TRBV29-1
size: few
J: TRBJ1-5
CDR3: CSVAQGVNQPQHF
DNA: TGCAGCGTTGCACAGGGGGTCAATCAGCCCCAGCATTTT

D: -
length: 14
V: TRBV2
size: many
J: TRBJ2-1
CDR3: CASAGVIRYNEQFF
DNA: TGTGCCAGCGCAGGGGTTATAAGATACAATGAGCAGTTCTTC

D: TRBD1
length: 18
V: TRBV7-9
size: many
J: TRBJ2-2
CDR3: CASRSRERDRGITGELFF
DNA: TGTGCCAGCAGATCCCGGGAACGGGACAGGGGGATCACCGGGGAGCTGTTTTTT

D: -
length: 14
V: TRBV28
size: few
J: TRBJ2-7
CDR3: CASDPGPSSYEQYF
DNA: TGTGCCAGCGACCCGGGTCCTAGCTCCTACGAGCAGTACTTC

D: TRBD2
length: 15
V: TRBV6-1
size: -
J: TRBJ2-7
CDR3: CASSEKTSGRSEQYF
DNA: TGTGCCAGCAGTGAGAAGACTAGCGGGAGAAGCGAGCAGTACTTC

D: -
length: 14
V: TRBV3-1
size: many
J: TRBJ1-1
CDR3: CASSQGDMNTEAFF
DNA: TGTGCCAGCAGCCAAGGGGACATGAACACTGAAGCTTTCTTT

D: -
length: 14
V: TRBV7-7
size: many
J: TRBJ2-5
CDR3: CASSPRALGETQYF
DNA: TGTGCTAGCAGCCCCCGGGCCCTTGGGGAGACCCAGTACTTC

D: -
length: 15
V: TRBV29-1
size: few
J: TRBJ2-5
CDR3: CSVALHGPIQETQYF
DNA: TGCAGCGTTGCCCTCCACGGACCCATACAAGAGACCCAGTACTTC

D: TRBD1
length: 14
V: TRBV28
size: many
J: TRBJ1-1
CDR3: CASSSTGEVTEAFF
DNA: TGTGCCAGCAGTTCCACAGGGGAGGTCACTGAAGCTTTCTTT

D: TRBD2
length: 15
V: TRBV12-3/TRBV12-4
size: many
J: TRBJ2-7
CDR3: CASRPAAGLGAEQYF
DNA: TGTGCCAGCAGACCCGCCGCGGGACTAGGAGCCGAGCAGTACTTC

D: -
length: 13
V: TRBV11-2
size: many
J: TRBJ1-4
CDR3: CASSLDRSAKLFF
DNA: TGTGCCAGCAGCTTAGATCGGAGCGCCAAACTGTTTTTT

D: -
length: 14
V: TRBV3-1
size: few
J: TRBJ2-7
CDR3: CASSQGPETYEQYF
DNA: TGTGCCAGCAGCCAAGGGCCGGAGACCTACGAGCAGTACTTC

D: -
length: 13
V: TRBV28
size: -
J: TRBJ2-5
CDR3: CASSLPGSETQYF
DNA: TGTGCCAGCAGTTTACCCGGGAGTGAGACCCAGTACTTC

D: -
length: 16
V: TRBV7-9
size: many
J: TRBJ2-7
CDR3: CASSTLGTSTSHEQYF
DNA: TGTGCCAGCAGCACCCTGGGGACCAGCACTTCACACGAGCAGTACTTC

D: -
length: 12
V: TRBV28
size: many
J: TRBJ1-6
CDR3: CASSFVESPLHF
DNA: TGTGCCAGCAGTTTCGTTGAATCACCCCTCCACTTT

D: TRBD2
length: 16
V: TRBV20-1
size: many
J: TRBJ2-7
CDR3: CSAITRGRGGAYEQYF
DNA: TGCAGTGCTATCACAAGGGGGCGGGGGGGCGCCTACGAGCAGTACTTC

D: -
length: 15
V: TRBV7-8
size: many
J: TRBJ1-1
CDR3: CASSLRGDLNTEAFF
DNA: TGTGCCAGCAGCTTACGGGGAGATCTGAACACTGAAGCTTTCTTT

D: -
length: 13
V: TRBV28
size: many
J: TRBJ2-1
CDR3: CASSPHGDFRRFF
DNA: TGTGCCAGCAGTCCTCACGGGGACTTCAGAAGGTTCTTC

D: -
length: 14
V: TRBV30
size: -
J: TRBJ1-6
CDR3: CAWNGPTYNSPLHF
DNA: TGTGCCTGGAACGGGCCCACCTATAATTCACCCCTCCACTTT

D: -
length: 15
V: TRBV6-2/TRBV6-3
size: few
J: TRBJ2-2
CDR3: CASSSGRGREGELFF
DNA: TGTGCCAGCAGCTCCGGACGGGGGCGGGAGGGGGAGCTGTTTTTT

D: TRBD1
length: 12
V: TRBV5-1
size: few
J: TRBJ2-7
CDR3: CASSKQGYEQYF
DNA: TGCGCCAGCAGCAAACAGGGGTACGAGCAGTACTTC

D: TRBD2
length: 15
V: TRBV6-1
size: many
J: TRBJ2-2
CDR3: CASQQREGNTGELFF
DNA: TGTGCCAGCCAGCAGCGGGAGGGGAACACCGGGGAGCTGTTTTTT

D: TRBD2
length: 16
V: TRBV6-2/TRBV6-3
size: few
J: TRBJ2-3
CDR3: CASSVLIAGGPDTQYF
DNA: TGTGCCAGCAGTGTACTCATAGCGGGAGGGCCAGATACGCAGTATTTT

D: TRBD2
length: 19
V: TRBV13
size: many
J: TRBJ2-1
CDR3: CASSLGRGTTSGRDNEQFF
DNA: TGTGCCAGCAGCTTAGGCCGGGGTACAACTAGCGGGAGGGACAATGAGCAGTTCTTC

D: -
length: 13
V: TRBV28
size: many
J: TRBJ1-4
CDR3: CASRPSLGGKLFF
DNA: TGTGCCAGCAGACCATCCCTGGGGGGAAAACTGTTTTTT

D: TRBD2
length: 14
V: TRBV7-9
size: many
J: TRBJ2-5
CDR3: CASSILAAQETQYF
DNA: TGTGCCAGCAGCATACTAGCGGCCCAAGAGACCCAGTACTTC

D: -
length: 14
V: TRBV20-1
size: -
J: TRBJ2-3
CDR3: CSIEDGPYTGTQYF
DNA: TGCAGCATTGAAGACGGGCCCTATACAGGTACGCAGTATTTT

D: TRBD1
length: 15
V: TRBV6-1
size: many
J: TRBJ2-7
CDR3: CASTLGGQGTYEQYF
DNA: TGTGCCAGCACCCTTGGGGGACAGGGCACCTACGAGCAGTACTTC

D: -
length: 15
V: TRBV4-2
size: -
J: TRBJ1-3
CDR3: CASSQEEGRGYTIYF
DNA: TGTGCCAGCAGCCAAGAGGAGGGGCGAGGGTACACCATATATTTT

D: TRBD2
length: 12
V: TRBV20-1
size: -
J: TRBJ2-1
CDR3: CSARGRGNEQFF
DNA: TGCAGTGCTAGGGGGCGGGGGAATGAGCAGTTCTTC

D: TRBD1
length: 19
V: TRBV28
size: many
J: TRBJ2-1
CDR3: CASSLLRGRPGQGVFVQFF
DNA: TGTGCCAGCAGTTTATTGCGGGGGCGGCCGGGACAGGGCGTTTTTGTGCAGTTCTTC

D: -
length: 13
V: TRBV20-1
size: -
J: TRBJ2-7
CDR3: CSVRGGGGRKQYF
DNA: TGCAGTGTTAGGGGGGGAGGGGGAAGAAAGCAGTACTTC

D: -
length: 16
V: TRBV12-3/TRBV12-4
size: many
J: TRBJ2-5
CDR3: CASSDPLGSGVAAQYF
DNA: TGTGCCAGCAGTGACCCCCTGGGGAGTGGGGTTGCGGCCCAGTACTTC

D: TRBD1
length: 15
V: TRBV7-3
size: many
J: TRBJ2-1
CDR3: CASSSSGTGVDEQFF
DNA: TGTGCCAGCAGCTCTTCGGGGACAGGGGTTGATGAGCAGTTCTTC

D: TRBD1
length: 16
V: TRBV11-2
size: many
J: TRBJ2-1
CDR3: CASSRAGQGTNNEQFF
DNA: TGTGCCAGCAGCAGGGCGGGACAGGGAACTAACAATGAGCAGTTCTTC

D: TRBD2
length: 15
V: TRBV20-1
size: many
J: TRBJ2-3
CDR3: CSARALLAGTDTQYF
DNA: TGCAGTGCTAGAGCCTTACTAGCGGGGACAGATACGCAGTATTTT